This T cell receptor (beta chain) came from a study of blood T cell repertoires in COVID-19. Participants were aged about 18 to 89 years, lived in around 22 US areas, and enrolled virtually. Participants had their cohort set by participant-reported clinical history. Contact with a PCR-confirmed or clinician-diagnosed COVID-19 case occurred within 2 weeks of entry. In the authors' methods: Estimates of nucleated cell counts were drawn from the amplification of reference gene primers. Sequencing was performed with immunoSEQ multiplex PCR; in TCRdb, only in-frame clones are kept and a portion is missing. That table supplies the V and J calls and clone size; D and trimming were determined from the DNA. This sample yields about 320,000 clones, of which around 85% are seen a single time; around 1.9% belongs to the top ten. This clone has a handful of counts. Trimming cost V 0 bases and J 0 bases, with 9 bases left between them. The CDR3 consists of 15 residues. Germline-derived CDR1 and CDR2 are SGHTA and FQGNSA.

This chain connects TRBV7-2 to TRBJ2-7, with D perhaps TRBD2 (6 bases). The specimen was PBMCs or T cells enriched from blood (not recorded which). The sequence derives from a woman in her 30s who had been exposed to COVID-19. The CDR3 spells CASSLAGGRSYEQYF. CDR3 DNA sequence: TGTGCCAGCAGCTTAGCGGGGGGACGCTCCTACGAGCAGTACTTC.